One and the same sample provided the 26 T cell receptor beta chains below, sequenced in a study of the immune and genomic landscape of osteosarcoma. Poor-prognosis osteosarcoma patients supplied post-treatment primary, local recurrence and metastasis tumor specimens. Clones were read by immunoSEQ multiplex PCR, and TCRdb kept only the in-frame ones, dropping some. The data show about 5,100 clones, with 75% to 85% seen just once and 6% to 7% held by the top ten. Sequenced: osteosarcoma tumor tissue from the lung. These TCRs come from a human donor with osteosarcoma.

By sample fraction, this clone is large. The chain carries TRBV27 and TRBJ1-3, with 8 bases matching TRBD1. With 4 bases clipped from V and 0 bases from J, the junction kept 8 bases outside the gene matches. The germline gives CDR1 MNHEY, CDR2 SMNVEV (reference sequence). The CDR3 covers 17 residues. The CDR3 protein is CASSSQGGRGSGNTIYF. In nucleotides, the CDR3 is TGTGCCAGCAGTTCACAGGGGGGAAGGGGCTCTGGAAACACCATATATTTT.

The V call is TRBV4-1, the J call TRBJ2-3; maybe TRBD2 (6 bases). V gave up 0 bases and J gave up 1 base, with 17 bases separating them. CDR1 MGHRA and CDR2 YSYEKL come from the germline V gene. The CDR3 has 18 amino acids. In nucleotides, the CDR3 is TGCGCCAGCAGCCAAGAAATTCACCCTATAGCGGGCACAGATACGCAGTATTTT. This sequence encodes CASSQEIHPIAGTDTQYF.

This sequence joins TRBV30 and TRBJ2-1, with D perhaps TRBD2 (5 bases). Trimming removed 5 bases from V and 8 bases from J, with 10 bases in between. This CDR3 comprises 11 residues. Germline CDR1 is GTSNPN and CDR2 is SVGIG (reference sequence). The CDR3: CAWGELDEQFF. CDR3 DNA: TGTGCCTGGGGGGAACTAGATGAGCAGTTCTTC.

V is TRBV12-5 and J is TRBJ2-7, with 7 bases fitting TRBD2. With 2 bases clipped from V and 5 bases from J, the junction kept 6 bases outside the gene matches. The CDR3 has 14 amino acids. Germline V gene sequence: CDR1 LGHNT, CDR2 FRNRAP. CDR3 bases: TGTGCTAGTGGTTTGTTAGGTCTAGCGGACGAGCAGTACTTC. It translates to CASGLLGLADEQYF. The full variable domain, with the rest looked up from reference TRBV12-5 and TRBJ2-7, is DARVTQTPRHKVTEMGQEVTMRCQPILGHNTVFWYRQTMMQGLELLAYFRNRAPLDDSGMPKDRFSAEMPDATLATLKIQPSEPRDSAVYFCASGLLGLADEQYFGPGTRLTVT.

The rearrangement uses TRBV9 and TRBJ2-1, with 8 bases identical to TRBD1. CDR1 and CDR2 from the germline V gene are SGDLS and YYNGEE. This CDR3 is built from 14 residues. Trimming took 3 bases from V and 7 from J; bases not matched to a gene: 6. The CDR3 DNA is TGTGCCAGCAGCGCTCCTACAGGGGGGAATGAGCAGTTCTTC. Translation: CASSAPTGGNEQFF.

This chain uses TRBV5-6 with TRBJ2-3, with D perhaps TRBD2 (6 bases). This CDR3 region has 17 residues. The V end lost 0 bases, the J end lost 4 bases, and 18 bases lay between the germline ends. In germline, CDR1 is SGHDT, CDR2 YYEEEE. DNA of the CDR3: TGTGCCAGCAGCTTGGGTGCTAGGGACTCGCCGCCAGATACGCAGTATTTT. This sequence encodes CASSLGARDSPPDTQYF.

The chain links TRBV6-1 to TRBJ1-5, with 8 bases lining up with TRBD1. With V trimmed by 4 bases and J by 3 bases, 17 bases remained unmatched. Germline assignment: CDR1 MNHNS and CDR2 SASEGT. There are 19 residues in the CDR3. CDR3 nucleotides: TGTGCCAGCAGTGTGAACAGGGGGAGTCTGTTATTAAACAATCAGCCCCAGCATTTT. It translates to CASSVNRGSLLLNNQPQHF.

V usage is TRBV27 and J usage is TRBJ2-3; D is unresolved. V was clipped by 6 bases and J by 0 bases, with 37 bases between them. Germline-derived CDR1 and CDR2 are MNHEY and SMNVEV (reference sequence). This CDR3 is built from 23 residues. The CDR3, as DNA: TGTGCCAGCAGCCGGCTTGGGCCGGCAGTATTAGGCGTTACCCCCCCAAGCACAGATACGCAGTATTTT. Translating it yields CASSRLGPAVLGVTPPSTDTQYF.

The CDR3 DNA sequence: TGTGCCAGCTCATCCTACACACCCGGCACAGATACGCAGTATTTT. Translating it yields CASSSYTPGTDTQYF. The chain uses TRBV18 and TRBJ2-3; D gene uncertain. The CDR3 runs 15 residues. The germline CDR1 and CDR2 sequences are KGHSH and LQKENI. V lost 5 bases and J 1 base, leaving 13 bases between the germline ends.

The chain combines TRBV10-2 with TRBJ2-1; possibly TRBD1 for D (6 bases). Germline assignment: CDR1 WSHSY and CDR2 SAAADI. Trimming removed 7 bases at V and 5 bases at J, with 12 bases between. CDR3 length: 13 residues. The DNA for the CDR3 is TGCGCCAGCACAAGACAGGAGAACAATGAGCAGTTCTTC. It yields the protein CASTRQENNEQFF.

The CDR3 DNA reads TGTGCCAGCAGCCCCGGACTAGCCACACCTGACAATGAGCAGTTCTTC. It yields the protein CASSPGLATPDNEQFF. The chain combines TRBV7-3 with TRBJ2-1; 8 bases align to TRBD2. Germline CDR1 SGHTA, CDR2 FQGTGA. V trimming: 5 bases; J trimming: 5 bases; junction bases outside the gene matches: 11. There are 16 residues in the CDR3.

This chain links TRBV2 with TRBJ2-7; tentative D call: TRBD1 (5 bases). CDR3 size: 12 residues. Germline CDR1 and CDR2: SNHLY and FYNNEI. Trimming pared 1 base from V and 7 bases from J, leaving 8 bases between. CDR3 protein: CASSEGQWEQYF. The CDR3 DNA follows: TGTGCCAGCAGTGAAGGACAGTGGGAGCAGTACTTC.

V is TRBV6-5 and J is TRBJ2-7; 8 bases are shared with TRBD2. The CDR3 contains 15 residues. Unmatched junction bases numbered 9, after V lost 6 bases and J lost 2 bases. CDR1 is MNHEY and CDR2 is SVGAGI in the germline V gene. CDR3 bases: TGTGCCAGCAGCTACGGCGGGGGGAGTGCCTACGAGCAGTACTTC. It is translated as CASSYGGGSAYEQYF.

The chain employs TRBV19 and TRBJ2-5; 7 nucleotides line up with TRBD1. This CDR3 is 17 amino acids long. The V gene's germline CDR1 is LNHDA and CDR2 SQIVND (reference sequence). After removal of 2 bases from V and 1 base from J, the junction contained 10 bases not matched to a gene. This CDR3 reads CASSISRTGSVQETQYF. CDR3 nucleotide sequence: TGTGCCAGTAGTATATCTAGGACAGGTTCCGTCCAAGAGACCCAGTACTTC. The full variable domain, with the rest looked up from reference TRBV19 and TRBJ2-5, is DGGITQSPKYLFRKEGQNVTLSCEQNLNHDAMYWYRQDPGQGLRLIYYSQIVNDFQKGDIAEGYSVSREKKESFPLTVTSAQKNPTAFYLCASSISRTGSVQETQYFGPGTRLLVL.

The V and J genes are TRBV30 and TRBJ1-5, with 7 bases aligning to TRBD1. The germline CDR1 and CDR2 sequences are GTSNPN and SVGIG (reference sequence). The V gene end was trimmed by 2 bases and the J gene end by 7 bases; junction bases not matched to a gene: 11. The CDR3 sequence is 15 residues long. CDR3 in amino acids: CAWSPRQGIRQPQHF. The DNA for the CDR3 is TGTGCCTGGAGTCCCAGACAGGGAATTAGGCAGCCCCAGCATTTT.

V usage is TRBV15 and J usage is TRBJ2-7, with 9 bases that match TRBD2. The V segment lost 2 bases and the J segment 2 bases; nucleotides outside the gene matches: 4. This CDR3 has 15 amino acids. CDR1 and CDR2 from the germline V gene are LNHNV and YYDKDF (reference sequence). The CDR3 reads CATSRLAGLTYEQYF. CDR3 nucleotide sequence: TGTGCCACCAGCAGACTAGCGGGGCTAACCTACGAGCAGTACTTC.

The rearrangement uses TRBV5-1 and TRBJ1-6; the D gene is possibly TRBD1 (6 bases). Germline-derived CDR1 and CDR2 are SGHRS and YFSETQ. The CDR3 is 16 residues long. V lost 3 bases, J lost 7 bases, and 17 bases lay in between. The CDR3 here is CASSSQTGTRNSPLHF. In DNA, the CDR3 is TGCGCCAGCAGCTCGCAGACAGGCACGCGGAATTCACCCCTCCACTTT.

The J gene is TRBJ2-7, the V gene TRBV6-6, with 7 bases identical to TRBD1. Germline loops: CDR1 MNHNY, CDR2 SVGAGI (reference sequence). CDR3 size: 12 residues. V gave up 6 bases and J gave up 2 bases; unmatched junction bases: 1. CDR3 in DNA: TGTGCCAGCAGGGGACAGACCTACGAGCAGTACTTC. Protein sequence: CASRGQTYEQYF.

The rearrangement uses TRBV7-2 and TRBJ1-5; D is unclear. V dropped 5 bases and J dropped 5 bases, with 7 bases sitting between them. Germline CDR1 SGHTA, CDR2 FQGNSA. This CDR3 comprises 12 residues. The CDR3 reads CASSPDYQPQHF. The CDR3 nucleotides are TGTGCCAGCAGCCCAGACTATCAGCCCCAGCATTTT. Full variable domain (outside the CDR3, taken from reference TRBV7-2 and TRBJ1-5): GAGVSQSPSNKVTEKGKDVELRCDPISGHTALYWYRQSLGQGLEFLIYFQGNSAPDKSGLPSDRFSAERTGGSVSTLTIQRTQQEDSAVYLCASSPDYQPQHFGDGTRLSIL.

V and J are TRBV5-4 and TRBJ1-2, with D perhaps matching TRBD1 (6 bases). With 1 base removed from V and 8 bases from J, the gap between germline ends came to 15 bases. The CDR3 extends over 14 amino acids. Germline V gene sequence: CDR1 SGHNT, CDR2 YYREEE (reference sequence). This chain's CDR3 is CASSLTGTLSGYTF. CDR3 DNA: TGTGCCAGCAGCTTGACAGGGACCCTCTCCGGCTACACCTTC.

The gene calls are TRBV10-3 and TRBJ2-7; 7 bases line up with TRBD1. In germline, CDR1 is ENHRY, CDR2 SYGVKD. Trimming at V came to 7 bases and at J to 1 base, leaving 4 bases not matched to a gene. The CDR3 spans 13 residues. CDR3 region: CAINDRDSYEQYF. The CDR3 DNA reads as TGTGCCATCAATGACAGGGATTCCTACGAGCAGTACTTC.

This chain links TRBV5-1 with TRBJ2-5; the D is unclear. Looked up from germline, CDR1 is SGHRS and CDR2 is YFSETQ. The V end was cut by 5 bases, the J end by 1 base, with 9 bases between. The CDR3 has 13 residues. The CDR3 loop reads CASSKKAQETQYF. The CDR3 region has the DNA TGCGCCAGCAGTAAGAAGGCCCAAGAGACCCAGTACTTC.

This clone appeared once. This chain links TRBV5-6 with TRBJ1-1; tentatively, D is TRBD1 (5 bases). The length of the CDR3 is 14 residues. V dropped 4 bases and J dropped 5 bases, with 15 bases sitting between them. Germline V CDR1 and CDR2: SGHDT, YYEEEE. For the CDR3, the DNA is TGTGCCAGCAGCGGAACAGGCCCCCGGACTGAAGCTTTCTTT. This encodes CASSGTGPRTEAFF.

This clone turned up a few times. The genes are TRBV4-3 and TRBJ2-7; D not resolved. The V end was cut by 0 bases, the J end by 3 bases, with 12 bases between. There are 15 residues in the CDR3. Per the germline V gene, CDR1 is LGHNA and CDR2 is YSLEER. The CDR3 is CASSQEMWTVYEQYF. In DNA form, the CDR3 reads TGCGCCAGCAGCCAAGAGATGTGGACGGTCTACGAGCAGTACTTC.

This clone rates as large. CDR3 nucleotides: TGTGCCAGCAGCCTGGACGGGACACTGGACGAGCAGTACTTC. The encoded protein is CASSLDGTLDEQYF. The genes are TRBV7-3 and TRBJ2-7; TRBD1 is a possible D gene (6 bases). Germline lookup yields CDR1 SGHTA and CDR2 FQGTGA. Trimming stripped 5 bases from V and 5 bases from J, with 16 bases between. This CDR3 spans 14 amino acids. The whole variable domain, filled in from reference TRBV7-3 and TRBJ2-7, reads GAGVSQTPSNKVTEKGKYVELRCDPISGHTALYWYRQSLGQGPEFLIYFQGTGAADDSGLPNDRFFAVRPEGSVSTLKIQRTERGDSAVYLCASSLDGTLDEQYFGPGTRLTVT.

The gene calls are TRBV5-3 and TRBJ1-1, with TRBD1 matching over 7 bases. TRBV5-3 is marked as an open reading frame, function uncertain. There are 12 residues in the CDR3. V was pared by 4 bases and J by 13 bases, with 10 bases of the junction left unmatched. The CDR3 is CARSIRQGWGFF. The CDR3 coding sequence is TGTGCCAGAAGCATACGACAGGGTTGGGGTTTCTTT.